This TCR beta chain is from a study of cytomegalovirus exposure and HLA in healthy donors. V lost 7 bases, J lost 1 base, and 4 bases stayed unmatched. CDR3 length: 15 amino acids. CDR1 and CDR2 from the germline V gene are MDHEN and SYDVKM. Primers included in the PCR were 60 Vbeta and 13 Jbeta primers. In the source study's methods: Later analysis identified tens of millions of unique TCR beta chains, about 10 million shared. This table comes from immunoSEQ multiplex PCR, and its TCRdb copy is limited to in-frame clones, with some not included. V, J and clone size were drawn from that table, and D and trimming were deduced from the DNA. The table shows over 90,000 clones, with 79% occurring only once.

The genes are TRBV28 and TRBJ2-6; 7 positions match TRBD1. Sequenced sample: PBMCs. The source is a man aged 45 to 65 in good health and CMV-seropositive. CDR3 region: CASTLQGSGANVLTF. The CDR3 DNA sequence: TGTGCCAGCACCCTACAGGGGTCTGGGGCCAACGTCCTGACTTTC.